The sample holds a few counts of the clone carrying this T cell receptor (beta chain). The second PCR ran about 6 to 12 cycles with a sample-barcoded 5' primer and J-beta primers. Unique molecular identifiers of 12 random nucleotides labeled each cDNA. TCRdb fed the 5' RACE reads into MiXCR, producing one record per CDR3 protein. The sample holds 1.5 million to 2 million distinct CDR3 sequences; roughly 32% are singletons and the top ten take approximately 10%. The data stem from a study of blood T cells in healthy people across ages. About the research overall: With template switching, about one barcoded beta molecule was captured per two T cells.

This CDR3 comprises 16 residues. The V and J ends lost 2 bases and 7 bases, in that order; junction bases with no gene match: 9. CDR1 and CDR2 from the germline V gene are MGHRA and YSYEKL. The individuals who served as donors were healthy Caucasians living in Russia, aged roughly 6 to 95. The sequence derives from a woman aged 25 to 39 in good health. Sequencing input: blood. J is TRBJ1-5 and V is TRBV4-1; TRBD1 agrees at 9 bases. This CDR3 reads CASSQPGQGLLQPQHF. The CDR3 DNA sequence: TGCGCCAGCAGCCAACCGGGACAGGGTCTTTTGCAGCCCCAGCATTTT.